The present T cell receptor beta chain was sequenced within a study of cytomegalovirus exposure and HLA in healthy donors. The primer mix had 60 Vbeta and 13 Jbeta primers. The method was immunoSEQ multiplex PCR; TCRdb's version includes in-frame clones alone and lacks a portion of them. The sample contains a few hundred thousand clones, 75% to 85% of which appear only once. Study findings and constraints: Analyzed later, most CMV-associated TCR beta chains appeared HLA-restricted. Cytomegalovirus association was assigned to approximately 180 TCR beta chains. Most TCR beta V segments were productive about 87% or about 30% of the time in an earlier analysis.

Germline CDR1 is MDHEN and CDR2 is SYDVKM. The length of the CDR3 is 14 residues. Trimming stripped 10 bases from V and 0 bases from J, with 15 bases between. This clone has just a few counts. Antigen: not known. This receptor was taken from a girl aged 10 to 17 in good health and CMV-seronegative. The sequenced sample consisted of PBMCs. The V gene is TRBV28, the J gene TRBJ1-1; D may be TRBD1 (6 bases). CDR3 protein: CATFPQGMNTEAFF. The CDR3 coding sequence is TGTGCCACCTTCCCACAGGGCATGAACACTGAAGCTTTCTTT.